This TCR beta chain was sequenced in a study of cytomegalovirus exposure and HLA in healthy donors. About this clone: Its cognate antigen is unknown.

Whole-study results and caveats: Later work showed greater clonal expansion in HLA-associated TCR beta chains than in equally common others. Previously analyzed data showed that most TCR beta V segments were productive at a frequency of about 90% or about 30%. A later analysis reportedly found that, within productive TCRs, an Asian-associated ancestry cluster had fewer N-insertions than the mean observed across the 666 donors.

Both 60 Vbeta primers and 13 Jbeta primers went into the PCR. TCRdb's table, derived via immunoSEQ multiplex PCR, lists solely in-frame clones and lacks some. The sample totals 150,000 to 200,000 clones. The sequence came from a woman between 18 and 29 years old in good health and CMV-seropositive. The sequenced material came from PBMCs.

The CDR3 loop reads CASSQDGLTGLEAFF. The CDR3 DNA reads TGTGCCAGCAGCCAAGATGGCCTAACAGGGCTTGAAGCTTTCTTT. The rearrangement uses TRBV4-2 and TRBJ1-1; a possible D gene is TRBD1 (6 bases). The CDR3 sequence is 15 residues long. Germline loops: CDR1 LGHNA, CDR2 YNFKEQ. V lost 0 bases and J 7 bases, leaving 15 bases between the germline ends.